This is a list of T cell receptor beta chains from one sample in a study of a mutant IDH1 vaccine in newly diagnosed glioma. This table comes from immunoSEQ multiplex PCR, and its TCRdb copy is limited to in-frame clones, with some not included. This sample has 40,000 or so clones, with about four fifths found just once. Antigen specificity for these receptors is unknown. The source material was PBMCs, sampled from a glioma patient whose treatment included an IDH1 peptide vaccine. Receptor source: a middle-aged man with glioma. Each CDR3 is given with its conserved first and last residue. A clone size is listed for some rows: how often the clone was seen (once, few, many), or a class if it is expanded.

CDR3aa: CASSIRGVNQPQHF
len: 14
j_gene: TRBJ1-5
abundance: .
v_gene: TRBV19

CDR3aa: CASSQVHGRGQNEQFF
len: 16
j_gene: TRBJ2-1
abundance: .
v_gene: TRBV4-1

CDR3aa: CASSKTGPEQYF
len: 12
j_gene: TRBJ2-7
abundance: .
v_gene: TRBV7-2

CDR3aa: CASSRDRGDIQYF
len: 13
j_gene: TRBJ2-4
abundance: .
v_gene: TRBV6-1

CDR3aa: CASTTTSRALVSGELFF
len: 17
j_gene: TRBJ2-2
abundance: .
v_gene: TRBV4-1

CDR3aa: CASSLGDRGTDTQYF
len: 15
j_gene: TRBJ2-3
abundance: once
v_gene: TRBV5-8

CDR3aa: CASSEASYSYEQYF
len: 14
j_gene: TRBJ2-7
abundance: .
v_gene: TRBV6-1

CDR3aa: CASSWGGRWADTQYF
len: 15
j_gene: TRBJ2-3
abundance: .
v_gene: TRBV28

CDR3aa: CASSPGVGSYEQYF
len: 14
j_gene: TRBJ2-7
abundance: .
v_gene: TRBV18

CDR3aa: CASSWREGLYEQYF
len: 14
j_gene: TRBJ2-7
abundance: .
v_gene: TRBV6-5

CDR3aa: CASTLTDTQYF
len: 11
j_gene: TRBJ2-3
abundance: .
v_gene: TRBV7-9

CDR3aa: CASSLVWTGTTNEKLFF
len: 17
j_gene: TRBJ1-4
abundance: .
v_gene: TRBV5-1

CDR3aa: CASSGSGIISEQYF
len: 14
j_gene: TRBJ2-7
abundance: .
v_gene: TRBV2

CDR3aa: CASSPGQGAYEQYF
len: 14
j_gene: TRBJ2-7
abundance: .
v_gene: TRBV5-4

CDR3aa: CATFYNEQFF
len: 10
j_gene: TRBJ2-1
abundance: .
v_gene: TRBV19

CDR3aa: CASSPSGRAYNEQFF
len: 15
j_gene: TRBJ2-1
abundance: .
v_gene: TRBV6-6

CDR3aa: CASSGGGLWNTEAFF
len: 15
j_gene: TRBJ1-1
abundance: .
v_gene: TRBV9

CDR3aa: CASSTEAETQYF
len: 12
j_gene: TRBJ2-5
abundance: .
v_gene: TRBV19

CDR3aa: CASSYRDRGRGGYTF
len: 15
j_gene: TRBJ1-2
abundance: .
v_gene: TRBV6-5

CDR3aa: CASSTGWADGYTF
len: 13
j_gene: TRBJ1-2
abundance: .
v_gene: TRBV7-2

CDR3aa: CASSAGVGYGYTF
len: 13
j_gene: TRBJ1-2
abundance: .
v_gene: TRBV13

CDR3aa: CASTPAVYTDTQYF
len: 14
j_gene: TRBJ2-3
abundance: few
v_gene: TRBV5-1

CDR3aa: CASSLGGHKGYTF
len: 13
j_gene: TRBJ1-2
abundance: .
v_gene: TRBV7-2